This T cell receptor beta chain was recorded in a study of blood T cell repertoires in COVID-19. The germline CDR1 and CDR2 sequences are MNHEY and SVGEGT. This CDR3 spans 14 amino acids. With 5 bases removed from V and 10 bases from J, the gap between germline ends came to 18 bases. The repertoire was sequenced with immunoSEQ multiplex PCR; TCRdb's copy has only in-frame clones and lacks some. Of tens of thousands of clones in the sample, 84% were seen once. The sample taken for sequencing was peripheral blood. The clonotype comes from a human donor in a cohort sampled during active COVID-19. The chain joins TRBV6-2 or TRBV6-3 to TRBJ2-1, with D perhaps TRBD2 (7 bases). In DNA form, the CDR3 reads TGTGCCAGCAGTGGGGGGGCCCTCTCTGCCGAGCAGTTCTTC. Translating it yields CASSGGALSAEQFF.